This TCR beta chain comes out of a study of beta chain features in type 1 diabetes. Findings and limits, study-wide: PCR, the amplification step, might favor shorter templates, equally in patients and controls.

cDNA synthesis used the whole RNA isolate, giving expressed TCRB sequences. TCRdb's copy holds only in-frame clones and misses some; the assay was immunoSEQ multiplex PCR. The sample shows just over 600,000 clones, around 16% of them seen only once. The V end lost 4 bases, the J end lost 7 bases, and 8 bases lay between the germline ends. Germline V CDR1 and CDR2: SGHNT, YYREEE (reference sequence). This CDR3 comprises 11 residues. This clone was picked up a small number of times. Its antigen is not known. This TCR was sampled from a man between 18 and 29 years old in good health. The sequenced sample consisted of naive CD4+ T cells from blood. The chain combines TRBV5-4 with TRBJ1-2; no firm D call. CDR3 nucleotide sequence: TGTGCCAGCAGCCGCGAGGCTGGCTACACCTTC. Its translation is CASSREAGYTF.